Listed here are 9 T cell receptor beta chains from one sample, sequenced in a study of cytomegalovirus exposure and HLA in healthy donors. The PCR employed 60 Vbeta primers together with 13 Jbeta primers. This table comes from immunoSEQ multiplex PCR, and its TCRdb copy is limited to in-frame clones, with some not included. The data hold under 150,000 clones, with 82% observed a single time. The sample consisted of PBMCs. The receptors derive from a male donor in good health and CMV-seronegative.

This rearrangement joins TRBV7-2 to TRBJ1-2; no reliable D call. The CDR3 is 12 amino acids. In germline, CDR1 is SGHTA, CDR2 FQGNSA. V shed 5 bases and J shed 3 bases, with 7 bases lying between them. In DNA, the CDR3 is TGTGCCAGCAGCCCCGGTGACTATGGCTACACCTTC. It codes for CASSPGDYGYTF.

The J gene is TRBJ1-1, the V gene TRBV7-6; unclear D gene. Germline lookup yields CDR1 SGHVS and CDR2 FNYEAQ. The V and J ends lost 4 bases and 6 bases respectively, with 9 bases between them. This CDR3 comprises 12 residues. CDR3 sequence (DNA): TGTGCCAGCAGCTCACGCCTAGCTGAAGCTTTCTTT. Translation gives CASSSRLAEAFF.

This chain links TRBV19 with TRBJ1-2; 9 bases fit TRBD1. Germline loops: CDR1 LNHDA, CDR2 SQIVND (reference sequence). With 6 bases clipped from V and 3 bases from J, the junction kept 2 bases outside the gene matches. CDR3 size: 13 residues. The CDR3 bases are TGTGCCAGTAGCGACAGGGGGGACTATGGCTACACCTTC. The encoded protein is CASSDRGDYGYTF.

The chain joins TRBV27 to TRBJ2-2; 9 positions match TRBD2. This CDR3 spans 16 amino acids. V lost 6 bases and J lost 6; bases outside the gene matches: 11. Germline V lookup: CDR1 MNHEY, CDR2 SMNVEV (reference sequence). The CDR3 sequence is CASSSPWTSEAGELFF. DNA of the CDR3: TGTGCCAGCAGCTCCCCCTGGACTAGCGAAGCCGGGGAGCTGTTTTTT.

This clone was observed a handful of times. The chain uses TRBV19 and TRBJ2-2, with TRBD1 identical over 7 bases. The CDR3 is 15 residues long. Germline CDR1 LNHDA, CDR2 SQIVND (reference sequence). J was trimmed by 0 bases and V by 10 bases; bases with no gene match: 8. This CDR3 is CATGLGQSNTGELFF. CDR3 in DNA: TGTGCCACCGGGCTGGGACAGTCGAACACCGGGGAGCTGTTTTTT.

The gene calls are TRBV7-9 and TRBJ2-5; 8 bases align to TRBD1. CDR3 length: 15 amino acids. V trimming: 5 bases; J trimming: 5 bases; junction bases outside the gene matches: 10. Per the germline V gene, CDR1 is SEHNR and CDR2 is FQNEAQ (reference sequence). CDR3 residues: CASSAQTGVGETQYF. CDR3 DNA sequence: TGTGCCAGCAGCGCCCAGACAGGGGTTGGGGAGACCCAGTACTTC.

The V call is TRBV29-1, the J call TRBJ2-5, with D tentatively TRBD1 (5 bases). Per germline, CDR1 SQVTM and CDR2 ANQGSEA. V was trimmed by 4 bases and J by 1 base, leaving 10 bases between them. This CDR3 contains 13 residues. CDR3 protein: CSVAGNGQETQYF. DNA of the CDR3: TGCAGCGTTGCAGGGAACGGCCAAGAGACCCAGTACTTC.

V is TRBV2 and J is TRBJ2-7, with D tentatively TRBD2 (5 bases). Germline values: CDR1 SNHLY, CDR2 FYNNEI. Trimming removed 8 bases from V and 0 bases from J, with 14 bases in between. This CDR3 contains 14 residues. CDR3 protein: CASGEQRDSYEQYF. CDR3 DNA sequence: TGTGCCAGCGGGGAGCAGAGGGACTCCTACGAGCAGTACTTC.

V and J are TRBV7-2 and TRBJ2-7; 12 bases are a match to TRBD2. The CDR3 is 17 amino acids. Germline CDR1 SGHTA, CDR2 FQGNSA. J was trimmed by 2 bases and V by 5 bases; bases with no gene match: 10. CDR3 nucleotides: TGTGCCAGCAGCCACCGACTAGCGGGAGTTCGTCCCTACGAGCAGTACTTC. Its protein is CASSHRLAGVRPYEQYF.